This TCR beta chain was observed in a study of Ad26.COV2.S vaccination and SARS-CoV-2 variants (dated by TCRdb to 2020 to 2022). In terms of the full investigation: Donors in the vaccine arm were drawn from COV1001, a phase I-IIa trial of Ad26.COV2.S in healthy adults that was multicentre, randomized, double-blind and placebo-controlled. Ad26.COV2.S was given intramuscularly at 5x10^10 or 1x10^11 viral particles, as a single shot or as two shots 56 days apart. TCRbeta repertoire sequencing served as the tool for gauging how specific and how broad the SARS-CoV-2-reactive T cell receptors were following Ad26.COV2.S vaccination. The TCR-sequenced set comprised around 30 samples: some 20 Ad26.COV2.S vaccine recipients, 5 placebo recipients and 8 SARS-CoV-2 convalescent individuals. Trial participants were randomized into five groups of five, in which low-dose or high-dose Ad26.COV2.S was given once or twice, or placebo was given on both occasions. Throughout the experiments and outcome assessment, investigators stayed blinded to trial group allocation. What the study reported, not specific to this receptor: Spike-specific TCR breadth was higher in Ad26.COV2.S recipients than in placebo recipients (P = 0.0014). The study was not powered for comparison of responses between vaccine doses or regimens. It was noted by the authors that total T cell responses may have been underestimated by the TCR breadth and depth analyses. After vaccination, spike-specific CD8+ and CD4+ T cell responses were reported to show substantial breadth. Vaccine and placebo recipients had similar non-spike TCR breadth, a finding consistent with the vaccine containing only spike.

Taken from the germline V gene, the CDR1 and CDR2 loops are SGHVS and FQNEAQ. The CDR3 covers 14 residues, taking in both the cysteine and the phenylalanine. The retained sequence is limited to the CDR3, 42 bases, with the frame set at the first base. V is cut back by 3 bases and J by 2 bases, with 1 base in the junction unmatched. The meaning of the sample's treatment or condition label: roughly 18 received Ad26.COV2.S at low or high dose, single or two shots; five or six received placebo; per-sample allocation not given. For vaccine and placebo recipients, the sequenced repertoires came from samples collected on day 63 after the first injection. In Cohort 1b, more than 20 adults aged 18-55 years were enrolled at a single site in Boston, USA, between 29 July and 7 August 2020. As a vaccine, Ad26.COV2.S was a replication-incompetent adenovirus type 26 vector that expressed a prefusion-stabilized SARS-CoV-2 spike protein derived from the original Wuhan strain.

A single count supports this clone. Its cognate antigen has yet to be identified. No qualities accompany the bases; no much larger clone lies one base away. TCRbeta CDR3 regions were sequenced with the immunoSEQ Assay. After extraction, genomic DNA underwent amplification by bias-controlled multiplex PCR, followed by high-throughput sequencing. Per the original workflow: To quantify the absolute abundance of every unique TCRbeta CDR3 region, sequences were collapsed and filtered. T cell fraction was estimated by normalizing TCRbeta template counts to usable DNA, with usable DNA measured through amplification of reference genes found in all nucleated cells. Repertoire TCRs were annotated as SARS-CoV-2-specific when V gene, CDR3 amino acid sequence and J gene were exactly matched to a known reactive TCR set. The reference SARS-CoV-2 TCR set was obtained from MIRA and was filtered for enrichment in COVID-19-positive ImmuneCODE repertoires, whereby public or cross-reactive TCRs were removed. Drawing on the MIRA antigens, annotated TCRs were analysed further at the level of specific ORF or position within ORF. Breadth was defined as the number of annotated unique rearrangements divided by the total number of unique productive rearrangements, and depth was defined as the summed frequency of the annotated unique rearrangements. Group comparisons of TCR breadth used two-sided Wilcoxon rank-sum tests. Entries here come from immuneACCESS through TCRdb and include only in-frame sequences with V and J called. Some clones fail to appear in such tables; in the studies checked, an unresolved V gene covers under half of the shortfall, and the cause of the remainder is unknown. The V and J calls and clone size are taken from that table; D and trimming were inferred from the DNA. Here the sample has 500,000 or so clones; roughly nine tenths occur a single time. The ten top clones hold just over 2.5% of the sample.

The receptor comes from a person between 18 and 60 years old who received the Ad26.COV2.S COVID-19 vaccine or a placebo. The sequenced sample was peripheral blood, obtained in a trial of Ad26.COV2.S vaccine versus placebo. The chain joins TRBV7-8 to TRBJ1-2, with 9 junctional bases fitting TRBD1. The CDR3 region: CASSLDRGNYGYTF. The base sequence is TGTGCCAGCAGCTTGGACAGGGGCAACTATGGCTACACCTTC.